One and the same sample provided the 26 T cell receptor beta chains below, sequenced in a study of T-cell memory formation after mild COVID-19. MiXCR was run by TCRdb on the 5' RACE reads, yielding one entry per CDR3 protein. The repertoire includes under 450,000 distinct CDR3 sequences, more than 20% of them detected once, and over 20% sits in the top ten. Sequencing was done on a sample of PBMCs or a T cell subset sorted from them (not recorded which). The receptors were gathered from a man aged 18 to 30 who had mild COVID-19 (a few samples of this study predate the infection). Cell type and time point are not known.

This clonotype was picked up a small number of times. CDR3 in amino acids: CASSRDRPAGELFF. The CDR3 coding sequence is TGTGCCAGCAGCAGGGACAGGCCGGCCGGGGAGCTGTTTTTT. The chain couples TRBV5-6 to TRBJ2-2; the match to TRBD1 covers 8 bases. The CDR3 is 14 amino acids. Germline trimming cut 4 bases from V and 6 bases from J; bases unmatched to any gene: 5. Germline values: CDR1 SGHDT, CDR2 YYEEEE.

The gene calls are TRBV11-2 and TRBJ1-2; D might be TRBD1 (5 bases). This CDR3 contains 14 residues. Per the germline V gene, CDR1 is SGHAT and CDR2 is FQNNGV. V lost 5 bases, J lost 4 bases, and 14 bases lay in between. The chain's CDR3 is CASSAAGFAYGYTF. CDR3 coding DNA: TGTGCCAGCAGCGCGGCAGGGTTTGCCTATGGCTACACCTTC.

This clonotype was seen only a few times. The CDR3 region is CASRYGRGTSTDTQYF. CDR3 in DNA: TGTGCCAGCAGGTACGGCCGGGGGACCTCCACAGATACGCAGTATTTT. The V gene is TRBV7-2, the J gene TRBJ2-3; a possible D gene is TRBD2 (6 bases). V was cut by 6 bases and J by 2 bases, with 18 bases left in between. Germline CDR1 and CDR2: SGHTA and FQGNSA. The CDR3 sequence is 16 residues long.

V and J are TRBV24-1 and TRBJ2-3; D call uncertain. The CDR3 loop spans 12 amino acids. Between the trimmed V and J ends, which lost 5 bases and 3 bases, there was a span of 5 bases. CDR1 KGHDR and CDR2 SFDVKD come from the germline V gene. The CDR3 is CATSGPTDTQYF. CDR3 nucleotides: TGTGCCACCAGTGGACCGACAGATACGCAGTATTTT.

The chain recombines TRBV18 with TRBJ2-7; D call uncertain. The CDR3 is made up of 16 amino acids. V gave up 2 bases and J gave up 2 bases, with 16 bases separating them. The V gene's germline CDR1 is KGHSH and CDR2 LQKENI. The CDR3 DNA reads as TGTGCCAGCTCACCAGGCTCCTCAGTGAGAGCCTACGAGCAGTACTTC. Its protein is CASSPGSSVRAYEQYF.

This clonotype was observed at least ten times. V usage is TRBV3-1 and J usage is TRBJ2-7; 7 bases fit TRBD1. The V gene's germline CDR1 is LGHDT and CDR2 YNNKEL (reference sequence). The ends lost 4 bases at V and 2 bases at J; junction bases unmatched: 5. The CDR3 runs to 14 residues. The DNA for the CDR3 is TGTGCCAGCAGCCCTTGGGACAGAACCTACGAGCAGTACTTC. This translates into CASSPWDRTYEQYF.

This clonotype was detected only a few times. In nucleotides, the CDR3 is TGTGCCAGCAGCTGGGGTGGACAGGGGGAGGACACTGAAGCTTTCTTT. Protein: CASSWGGQGEDTEAFF. The chain has TRBV28 and TRBJ1-1; 10 bases map to TRBD1. CDR1 MDHEN and CDR2 SYDVKM come from the germline V gene. The CDR3 extends over 16 amino acids. Trimming cost V 6 bases and J 3 bases; bases outside gene matches: 10.

The chain joins TRBV18 to TRBJ1-2; TRBD1 agrees at 7 bases. The CDR3 loop spans 14 amino acids. Germline V gene data show CDR1 as KGHSH and CDR2 as LQKENI. Germline trimming cut 3 bases from V and 4 bases from J; bases unmatched to any gene: 5. CDR3 DNA: TGTGCCAGCTCACCCGGACAGGACCTCTATGGCTACACCTTC. It specifies CASSPGQDLYGYTF.

This chain uses TRBV11-2 with TRBJ2-7, with D uncertain. CDR1 is SGHAT, CDR2 FQNNGV, per germline. Trimming pared 6 bases from V and 5 bases from J, leaving 17 bases between. This CDR3 contains 14 residues. Here the CDR3 reads CASSYRPEPHEQYF. In nucleotides, the CDR3 is TGTGCCAGCAGTTACCGCCCTGAGCCCCACGAGCAGTACTTC.

The chain employs TRBV20-1 and TRBJ2-7; perhaps D is TRBD1 or TRBD2 (7 bases each). CDR1 and CDR2 (germline): DFQATT, SNEGSKA (reference sequence). V lost 6 bases, J lost 3 bases, and 21 bases lay in between. CDR3 size: 15 residues. The DNA of the CDR3 is TGCAGTGCCACCCAGGGGGGGGACACCTACTACGAGCAGTACGTC. Amino acid sequence: CSATQGGDTYYEQYV.

The V call is TRBV5-1, the J call TRBJ2-4, with 8 bases aligning to TRBD1. V dropped 2 bases and J dropped 5; count of bases not matched to a gene: 3. CDR1 and CDR2 (germline): SGHRS, YFSETQ. The CDR3 length is 14 residues. CDR3 loop: CASSFATGENIQYF. The CDR3 coding sequence is TGCGCCAGCAGCTTCGCGACAGGGGAAAACATTCAGTACTTC.

The chain joins TRBV3-1 to TRBJ2-5; D remains ambiguous. This CDR3 contains 14 residues. The V gene lost 4 bases and the J gene lost 8 bases, with 17 bases spanning the gap. The V gene's germline CDR1 is LGHDT and CDR2 YNNKEL (reference sequence). The CDR3 loop reads CASSLLHTKRTQYF. CDR3 nucleotides: TGTGCCAGCAGCCTACTACACACCAAGAGAACCCAGTACTTC.

This rearrangement joins TRBV20-1 to TRBJ2-7, with 8 bases lining up with TRBD1. The CDR3 has 14 residues. In germline, CDR1 is DFQATT, CDR2 SNEGSKA (reference sequence). V trimming: 3 bases; J trimming: 0 bases; junction bases outside the gene matches: 4. The DNA of the CDR3 is TGCAGTGCTAGGGCAGGGGGCGCCTCCTACGAGCAGTACGTC. It is translated as CSARAGGASYEQYV.

The V and J genes are TRBV6-5 and TRBJ2-1; TRBD1 matches at 9 bases. Per germline, CDR1 MNHEY and CDR2 SVGAGI. The CDR3 extends over 17 amino acids. After removal of 5 bases from V and 2 bases from J, the junction contained 10 bases not matched to a gene. The DNA for the CDR3 is TGTGCCAGCAGTGAATACGGACAGGGGATCCCCTACAATGAGCAGTTCTTC. Its translation: CASSEYGQGIPYNEQFF.

This clonotype came up a few times. A read error may account for a junction end that differs from germline. The chain employs TRBV11-2 and TRBJ2-2, with unresolved D. The CDR3 is 15 residues long. Germline CDR1 and CDR2: SGHAT and FQNNGV. Here the CDR3 DNA reads TGTGCCAGCAGCATAGACTTTGGTCTCACCGGGGAGCTGTTTTTT. Translation: CASSIDFGLTGELFF.

This clonotype has just a few counts. CDR3 DNA: TGTGCCAGCAGCTCAAGAGTTAGTGAGCAGTTCTTC. Its protein product is CASSSRVSEQFF. V is TRBV4-2 and J is TRBJ2-1; D ambiguous. Germline V gives CDR1 LGHNA, CDR2 YNFKEQ. The CDR3 runs 12 residues. V was cut by 5 bases and J by 9 bases, with 11 bases left in between.

The rearrangement links TRBV30 to TRBJ2-5, with 7 bases identical to TRBD2. The CDR3 consists of 14 residues. CDR1 GTSNPN and CDR2 SVGIG come from the germline V gene (reference sequence). With V trimmed by 1 base and J by 5 bases, 7 bases remained unmatched. The CDR3 sequence: CAWSEKGGWETQYF. The CDR3 nucleotides are TGTGCCTGGAGTGAAAAGGGAGGGTGGGAGACCCAGTACTTC.

The chain links TRBV15 to TRBJ2-7, with D maybe TRBD2 (6 bases). V dropped 3 bases and J dropped 5 bases, with 11 bases sitting between them. The CDR3 has 13 amino acids. Germline V CDR1 and CDR2: LNHNV, YYDKDF (reference sequence). The CDR3 DNA reads as TGTGCCACCAGCAGGGAGGGACGGAACGAGCAGTACGTC. Encoded protein: CATSREGRNEQYV.

This clonotype was found a few times. This chain joins TRBV20-1 and TRBJ2-4; 9 bases are shared with TRBD1. V dropped 5 bases and J dropped 1; count of bases not matched to a gene: 6. Germline V gene lookup returns CDR1 DFQATT and CDR2 SNEGSKA (reference sequence). The CDR3 covers 15 residues. CDR3 coding DNA: TGCAGTGCTCACCGGGACAGGGATGCCAAAAACATTCAGTACTTC. It specifies CSAHRDRDAKNIQYF.

This clonotype was detected a few times. The chain joins TRBV2 to TRBJ2-3, with a possible D match to TRBD2 (5 bases). The CDR3 covers 11 residues. The germline V gene encodes CDR1 SNHLY and CDR2 FYNNEI. V lost 7 bases and J lost 6, with 8 bases in between. CDR3 amino acids: CASKRLDTQYF. In nucleotides, the CDR3 is TGTGCCAGCAAGCGGTTGGATACGCAGTATTTT.

The CDR3: CASSLRKTAGELFF. CDR3 bases: TGTGCCAGCAGCTTACGTAAAACGGCCGGGGAGCTGTTTTTT. The rearrangement links TRBV7-2 to TRBJ2-2; no clear D. The V gene lost 2 bases and the J gene lost 6 bases, with 10 bases spanning the gap. This CDR3 has 14 residues. Germline CDR1 SGHTA, CDR2 FQGNSA.

The chain employs TRBV6-5 and TRBJ2-1; D tentatively reads TRBD1 or TRBD2 (5 bases each). The CDR3 is 19 residues long. Trimming took 7 bases from V and 6 from J, leaving 31 bases between them. Looked up from germline, CDR1 is MNHEY and CDR2 is SVGAGI. The CDR3 nucleotides read TGTGCCAGCACCCAAACCTTTCCGGGACGTAAATTCGCGCCCAATGAGCAGTTCTTC. This sequence encodes CASTQTFPGRKFAPNEQFF.

The V call is TRBV20-1, the J call TRBJ2-3, with a tentative D call TRBD2 (5 bases). This CDR3 comprises 15 residues. The germline CDR1 and CDR2 sequences are DFQATT and SNEGSKA (reference sequence). V was clipped by 6 bases and J by 0 bases, with 16 bases between them. CDR3 nucleotide sequence: TGCAGTGCAGGGCGGGCGGATACTAGCACAGATACGCAGTATTTT. This translates into CSAGRADTSTDTQYF.

The V and J genes are TRBV7-3 and TRBJ2-6, with D possibly being TRBD2 (5 bases). From germline, CDR1 is SGHTA and CDR2 FQGTGA. The CDR3 sequence is 16 residues long. The V gene lost 1 base and the J gene lost 0 bases, with 7 bases spanning the gap. CDR3 sequence reads: CASSLMGVSGANVLTF. CDR3 nucleotides: TGTGCCAGCAGCTTAATGGGAGTCTCTGGGGCCAACGTCCTGACTTTC.

The rearrangement joins TRBV6-2 or TRBV6-3 to TRBJ1-1, with 9 bases matching TRBD1. This CDR3 is built from 15 residues. Losses at the gene ends were 7 bases for V and 5 bases for J; bases not matched to a gene: 11. Germline CDR1 is MNHEY and CDR2 is SVGEGT. As DNA, the CDR3 is TGTGCCAGCACCCAACCGAGACAGGGGGATACTGAAGCTTTCTTT. This codes for CASTQPRQGDTEAFF.

J is TRBJ2-7 and V is TRBV7-9; D is perhaps TRBD2 (6 bases). CDR3 size: 14 residues. Per the germline V gene, CDR1 is SEHNR and CDR2 is FQNEAQ (reference sequence). V shed 6 bases and J shed 0 bases, with 12 bases lying between them. CDR3 protein: CASSRQRVSYEQYF. CDR3 in DNA: TGTGCCAGCAGTCGACAGCGGGTCTCCTACGAGCAGTACTTC.